This is a list of T cell receptor beta chains from one sample in a study of blood T cell repertoires in COVID-19. Method: immunoSEQ multiplex PCR; TCRdb's copy keeps in-frame clones and lacks some. Here the sample spans roughly 190,000 clones, 82% being singletons. Sequencing was carried out using PBMCs or T cells enriched from blood (not recorded which). The receptors come from a woman in her sixties or seventies with acute COVID-19. Each CDR3 is given with its conserved first and last residue. Fields, in order: D gene, J gene, V gene, clone size, CDR3 DNA, CDR3 protein. The D gene is left open where the match is weak. Rows may omit the clone size; those that give it use once, few, many or a size class.

TRBD2	TRBJ2-2	TRBV6-2/TRBV6-3	once	TGTGCCAGCAGCTCCAGCGGGAGGGAGCTCACCGGGGAGCTGTTTTTT	CASSSSGRELTGELFF
.	TRBJ2-1	TRBV7-8	.	TGTGCCAGCAGCTTAGTAGGGGAATACAATGAGCAGTTCTTC	CASSLVGEYNEQFF
TRBD1	TRBJ1-1	TRBV18	.	TGTGCCAGCTCCCGGGACAGTTTTGAAGCTTTCTTT	CASSRDSFEAFF
.	TRBJ1-3	TRBV18	.	TGTGCCAGCTCACCTGGGGAGCTGGGAGACACCATATATTTT	CASSPGELGDTIYF
.	TRBJ1-3	TRBV19	.	TGTGCCAGTAGTAATCCAGGAGGAAACACCATATATTTT	CASSNPGGNTIYF
TRBD2	TRBJ2-2	TRBV3-1/TRBV3-2	.	TGTGCCAGCGGGCTAGCGGGGGTCACCGGGGAGCTGTTTTTT	CASGLAGVTGELFF
.	TRBJ1-5	TRBV10-2	.	TGCGCCAGCGGACAGAACAATCAGCCCCAGCATTTT	CASGQNNQPQHF
.	TRBJ1-5	TRBV6-5	.	TGTGCCAGCGGCCGGGAGAAGAGCCGCAATCAGCCCCAGCATTTT	CASGREKSRNQPQHF
.	TRBJ1-1	TRBV3-1/TRBV3-2	.	TGTGCCAGCAGACGCAGGGAGGGCACTGAAGCTTTCTTT	CASRRREGTEAFF
.	TRBJ2-3	TRBV5-4	.	TGTGCCAGCAGCTGGGGGGGGGCAGGGCAACCAGATACGCAGTATTTT	CASSWGGAGQPDTQYF
TRBD2	TRBJ2-7	TRBV2	.	TGTGCCAGCAGAGAACTTGCGGGAGGGCCCTACGAGCAGTACTTC	CASRELAGGPYEQYF
.	TRBJ1-4	TRBV4-3	.	TGCGCCAGCAGCCACGGGGCCGGGGAGGGTGAAAAACTGTTTTTT	CASSHGAGEGEKLFF
.	TRBJ2-1	TRBV11-2	.	TGTGCCAGCAGCGGACTAACCGGCCACAATGAGCAGTTCTTC	CASSGLTGHNEQFF
.	TRBJ1-4	TRBV4-1	.	TGCGCCAGTATGAATGAAAAACTGTTTTTT	CASMNEKLFF
.	TRBJ1-2	TRBV20-1	.	TGCAGTGCTAGGCGGAGCTATGGCTACACCTTC	CSARRSYGYTF
.	TRBJ1-5	TRBV29-1	.	TGCAGCGTTGGAGAGAACACCTATCAGCCCCAGCATTTT	CSVGENTYQPQHF
.	TRBJ2-7	TRBV3-1/TRBV3-2	many	TGTGCCAGCAGCCAAGATCTTGTGGCGGTCAACGAGCAGTACTTC	CASSQDLVAVNEQYF
.	TRBJ2-3	TRBV25-1	.	TGTGCCAGCAGTGAACCCCAGATTAGCGGAGCCCCGATGGATACGCAGTATTTT	CASSEPQISGAPMDTQYF
TRBD1	TRBJ2-7	TRBV6-1	.	TGTGCCAGCAGTGAGGGGTCAGGGGGAAGATACGAGCAGTACTTC	CASSEGSGGRYEQYF
.	TRBJ2-3	TRBV30	.	TGTGCCTGGAGTTGGCGGGGAACTAGCACAGATACGCAGTATTTT	CAWSWRGTSTDTQYF
TRBD2	TRBJ2-3	TRBV7-8	once	TGTGCCAGCAGCTCGCTAGCGGGAGGACCCACAGATACGCAGTATTTT	CASSSLAGGPTDTQYF
.	TRBJ2-5	TRBV6-5	.	TGTGCCAGCGGCGGGACAGTTCGCCAAGAGACCCAGTACTTC	CASGGTVRQETQYF
TRBD2	TRBJ2-7	TRBV7-8	.	TGTGCCAGCAGCTTGGCCGGAGGGAGCGGGAGGTACGAGCAGTACTTC	CASSLAGGSGRYEQYF
.	TRBJ1-2	TRBV11-2	few	TGTGCCAGCAGCCGAATCAAAAGGAGGAGCGACTATGGCTACACCTTC	CASSRIKRRSDYGYTF
.	TRBJ1-2	TRBV7-9	.	TGTGCCAGCAGCCCTTACGCAGAGGTAGTCTTGGCTGGCTACACCTTC	CASSPYAEVVLAGYTF
.	TRBJ1-2	TRBV29-1	once	TGCAGCGCAGAATTTACAGAGAACTATGGCTACACCTTC	CSAEFTENYGYTF
.	TRBJ2-1	TRBV6-2/TRBV6-3	.	TGTGCCAGCAGTTTCGGACCCCCCATCCGGGGCAATGAGCAGTTCTTC	CASSFGPPIRGNEQFF
.	TRBJ1-3	TRBV6-2/TRBV6-3	.	TGTGCCAGCAGTTACACCGGGACAACCTTCTCTGGAAACACCATATATTTT	CASSYTGTTFSGNTIYF
TRBD1	TRBJ1-2	TRBV5-6	.	TGTGCCAGCACCAGGGGACAGGGCGGCTACACCTTC	CASTRGQGGYTF
.	TRBJ1-3	TRBV11-2	few	TGTGCCAGCAGCTTAGTGGTGGCGAGGCCTCGACTAGGTGGAAACACCATATATTTT	CASSLVVARPRLGGNTIYF
TRBD1	TRBJ2-5	TRBV24-1	.	TGTGCCACCAGCGAATCCGGGACAGAGATAGAGACCCAGTACTTC	CATSESGTEIETQYF
.	TRBJ1-6	TRBV30	.	TGTGCCTGGAGTACCAATAACGGTTCACCCCTCCACTTT	CAWSTNNGSPLHF
.	TRBJ1-3	TRBV19	.	TGTGCCAGTAGTATAGATTTGAGTTTTTCTGGAAACACCATATATTTT	CASSIDLSFSGNTIYF
.	TRBJ1-6	TRBV28	.	TGTGCCAGCAGTTCTGCTGGGCAGGGCAATTCACCCCTCCACTTT	CASSSAGQGNSPLHF
TRBD1	TRBJ1-2	TRBV4-1	once	TGCGCCAGCAGCAAAGGCGGGACAGGAAACTATGGCTACACCTTC	CASSKGGTGNYGYTF
TRBD1	TRBJ1-2	TRBV5-4	.	TGTGCCAGCAGCCATGACAGGGGGCATTATGGCTACACCTTC	CASSHDRGHYGYTF
.	TRBJ2-7	TRBV5-1	.	TGCGCCAGCAGTTCTAGAGTCTCCTACGAGCAGTACTTC	CASSSRVSYEQYF
.	TRBJ2-4	TRBV7-9	few	TGTGCCAGCAGGGGTAGCCGGAACATTCAGTACTTC	CASRGSRNIQYF
.	TRBJ2-5	TRBV14	.	TGTGCCAGCAGCCAAGCGAGAGGCGCGCCTGGGGAGACCCAGTACTTC	CASSQARGAPGETQYF
TRBD2	TRBJ2-3	TRBV10-2	.	TGCGCCAGCAGTAATCTAGCGGGGGCAGGAGATACGCAGTATTTT	CASSNLAGAGDTQYF
.	TRBJ1-2	TRBV21-1	.	TGTGCCAGCAATGGACAACACCCACCAAGGAGAGGCTACACCTTC	CASNGQHPPRRGYTF
TRBD2	TRBJ2-3	TRBV19	.	TGTGCCAGTAGTATTTCGGGACTAGCGGGAGGGTATACGCAGTATTTT	CASSISGLAGGYTQYF